The 3 T cell receptor beta chains presented below share a single source sample, sequenced in a study of tumor-infiltrating lymphocytes in primary liver carcinoma (dated by TCRdb to 2016 to 2017). Sequencing was carried out with an Illumina HiSeq 2500. A constant-region primer and ProtoScript II reverse transcriptase were used to reverse-transcribe TCRbeta-specific cDNA from around 540 ng total RNA. TCRbeta libraries were built with three nested multiplex PCR rounds, a slightly modified ARM-PCR procedure. Each of the first two PCR rounds ran for around 10 cycles using multiplex TRBV1-TRBV30 forward primers together with a Cbeta reverse primer. The public reads were run again by TCRdb, first through fastp at Q25 and then through MiXCR, and only productive beta chains were kept. Each entry is one CDR3 protein sequence, shown with its most common DNA and genes. The sample records 30,000 to 40,000 distinct CDR3 sequences, roughly 80% of which are singletons. The ten top clones hold 16% of the sample.

Total RNA and DNA were co-extracted from about 19-30 mg of bulk tissue with the AllPrep DNA/RNA mini kit, without cell sorting. Sequencing input: liver tumor tissue from sampling region 4. What the cell subset or site label conveys for this sample: tumor region T4, right-lateral pole. All receptors derive from a man in his forties with primary liver carcinoma and hepatitis B virus infection.

This clonotype was observed once. This chain connects TRBV29-1 to TRBJ1-1, with TRBD1 matching over 7 bases. The CDR3 contains 15 residues. Germline values: CDR1 SQVTM, CDR2 ANQGSEA. The CDR3 spells CGAVGGWGMNTEAFF. The CDR3 DNA follows: TGCGGCGCTGTAGGGGGCTGGGGGATGAACACTGAAGCTTTCTTT.

The rearrangement joins TRBV10-3 to TRBJ1-5; 7 positions match TRBD1. V lost 4 bases, J lost 13 bases, and 10 bases stayed unmatched. The CDR3 contains 13 residues. Germline V gene sequence: CDR1 ENHRY, CDR2 SYGVKD. Here the CDR3 reads CAISADRDGLQHF. The CDR3 nucleotides are TGTGCCATCAGTGCCGACAGGGACGGGCTACAGCATTTT.

Note on this clonotype: A read error may explain this, as a much larger clone is one base away. The J gene is TRBJ2-5, the V gene TRBV2, with 7 bases lining up with TRBD1. This CDR3 is 13 amino acids long. Germline loops: CDR1 SNHLY, CDR2 FYNNEI. After removal of 5 bases from V and 1 base from J, the junction contained 1 base not matched to a gene. CDR3 region: CASSRDSQETQYF. As DNA, the CDR3 is TGTGCCAGCAGTAGGGACAGCCAAGAGACCCAGTACTTC.